This T cell receptor (beta chain) was sequenced during a study of T-cell reconstitution after alpha-beta-depleted transplantation in children. This clonotype was recorded a few times. Its antigen is unidentified. Preparation of the TCRbeta library involved a method that used unique molecular identifiers. A single record per CDR3 protein comes from TCRdb applying MiXCR to the PCR reads. The sample carries 500,000 to 650,000 distinct CDR3 sequences, approximately 12% recorded once. The trim removed 0 bases at V and 4 bases at J, leaving 3 bases unmatched. The CDR3 totals 15 residues. Per the germline V gene, CDR1 is SGHAT and CDR2 is FQNNGV. Study-level results: Reported findings indicate that, about two months after transplant, alpha-beta T cells came from several hundred expanded clones, which were derived from non-depleted graft cells.

The chain recombines TRBV11-2 with TRBJ2-7, with 10 bases identical to TRBD2. The sequencing used PBMCs, mostly from graft donor cells, collected 360 days after TCRalphabeta/CD19-depleted stem cell transplant. The receptor comes from a male patient younger than 18 who had a stem cell transplant for acute myeloid leukemia, so the T cells may come from the graft donor. The chain's CDR3 is CASSLETSGLYEQYF. In DNA, the CDR3 is TGTGCCAGCAGCTTAGAGACTAGCGGGTTGTACGAGCAGTACTTC.